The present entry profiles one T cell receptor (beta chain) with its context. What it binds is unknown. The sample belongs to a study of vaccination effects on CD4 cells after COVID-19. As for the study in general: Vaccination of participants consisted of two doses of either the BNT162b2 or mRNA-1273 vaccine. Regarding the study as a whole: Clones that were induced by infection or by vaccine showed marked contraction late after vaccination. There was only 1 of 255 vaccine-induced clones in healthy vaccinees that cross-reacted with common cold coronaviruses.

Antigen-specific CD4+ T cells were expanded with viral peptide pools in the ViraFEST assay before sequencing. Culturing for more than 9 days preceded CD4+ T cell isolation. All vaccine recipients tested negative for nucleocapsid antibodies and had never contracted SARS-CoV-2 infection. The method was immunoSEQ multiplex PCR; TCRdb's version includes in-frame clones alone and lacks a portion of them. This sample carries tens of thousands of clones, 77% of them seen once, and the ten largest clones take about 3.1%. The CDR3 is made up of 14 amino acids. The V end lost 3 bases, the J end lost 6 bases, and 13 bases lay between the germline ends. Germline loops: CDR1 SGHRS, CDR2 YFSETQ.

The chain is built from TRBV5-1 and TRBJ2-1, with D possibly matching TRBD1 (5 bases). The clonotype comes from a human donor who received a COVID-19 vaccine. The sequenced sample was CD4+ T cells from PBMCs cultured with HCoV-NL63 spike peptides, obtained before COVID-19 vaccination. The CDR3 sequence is CASSSDQGINEQFF. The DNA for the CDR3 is TGCGCCAGCAGCTCAGATCAGGGTATCAATGAGCAGTTCTTC.